These 13 T cell receptor beta chains were sequenced from one sample in a study of identical twins. TCRdb reprocessed the 5' RACE reads with MiXCR, giving one entry per CDR3 protein. The sample has 250,000 or so distinct CDR3 sequences, approximately 7% seen once. This sample also appeared in a second study, on yellow fever vaccine responses in identical twins.

The sequencing sample was made of memory (CD45RO+) T cells sorted from blood. The receptors originated from a woman aged 18-30 years in good health.

This clonotype was observed a few times. The rearrangement links TRBV10-1 to TRBJ2-3, with D perhaps given as TRBD1 or TRBD2 (5 bases each). V lost 6 bases to trimming and J lost 7 bases, with 17 bases between them. Germline CDR1 reads WNHNN; CDR2 reads SYGVQD (reference sequence). The CDR3 spans 14 residues. The DNA of the CDR3 is TGCGCCAGCAGCTCCCGGGGCCTACTAAATACGCAGTATTTT. This translates into CASSSRGLLNTQYF.

J is TRBJ2-4 and V is TRBV7-2, with D tentatively TRBD1 or TRBD2 (5 bases each). CDR3 length: 14 amino acids. Germline V lookup: CDR1 SGHTA, CDR2 FQGNSA. The V gene lost 2 bases and the J gene lost 6 bases, with 11 bases spanning the gap. CDR3 loop: CASSLRDRGNIQYF. DNA for the CDR3: TGTGCCAGCAGCTTACGGGACCGAGGAAACATTCAGTACTTC. The full variable domain, in which reference TRBV7-2 and TRBJ2-4 provide the parts outside the CDR3, is GAGVSQSPSNKVTEKGKDVELRCDPISGHTALYWYRQSLGQGLEFLIYFQGNSAPDKSGLPSDRFSAERTGGSVSTLTIQRTQQEDSAVYLCASSLRDRGNIQYFGAGTRLSVL.

The chain employs TRBV6-5 and TRBJ2-5; 8 positions agree with TRBD2. This CDR3 contains 18 residues. Germline CDR1 and CDR2: MNHEY and SVGAGI. After removal of 0 bases from V and 4 bases from J, the junction contained 13 bases not matched to a gene. The CDR3 region is CASSYSKLAVRRGETQYF. CDR3 nucleotides: TGTGCCAGCAGTTACTCTAAACTAGCGGTCCGGAGGGGAGAGACCCAGTACTTC.

This clonotype was observed many times. Written as DNA, the CDR3 is TGCGCCAGCAGCCCTTGGGAGACGGCCAGCGGGATCTACAATGAGCAGTTCTTC. The encoded protein is CASSPWETASGIYNEQFF. This chain connects TRBV5-1 to TRBJ2-1, with 7 bases aligning to TRBD2. The germline V gene encodes CDR1 SGHRS and CDR2 YFSETQ. The CDR3 consists of 18 residues. The J segment lost 3 bases and the V segment lost 4 bases, leaving 16 bases of the junction unmatched. The full variable domain, in which reference TRBV5-1 and TRBJ2-1 provide the parts outside the CDR3, is KAGVTQTPRYLIKTRGQQVTLSCSPISGHRSVSWYQQTPGQGLQFLFEYFSETQRNKGNFPGRFSGRQFSNSRSEMNVSTLELGDSALYLCASSPWETASGIYNEQFFGPGTRLTVL.

There are a few counts of this clonotype. The chain employs TRBV5-1 and TRBJ1-1; unclear D gene. This CDR3 has 14 residues. Germline lookup yields CDR1 SGHRS and CDR2 YFSETQ. V lost 0 bases, J lost 6 bases, and 12 bases lay in between. CDR3 bases: TGCGCCAGCAGCTTGGGCCTAGCTGGGGCTGAAGCTTTCTTT. Protein product: CASSLGLAGAEAFF.

This clonotype turned up a few times. The chain combines TRBV7-9 with TRBJ2-3; tentatively, D is TRBD2 (5 bases). Germline V gene data show CDR1 as SEHNR and CDR2 as FQNEAQ (reference sequence). V was trimmed by 3 bases and J by 2 bases, leaving 12 bases between them. This CDR3 region has 15 residues. The CDR3 region is CASSFMAEATDTQYF. CDR3 DNA sequence: TGTGCCAGCAGCTTTATGGCGGAGGCCACAGATACGCAGTATTTT.

This clonotype was observed a handful of times. The chain has TRBV7-8 and TRBJ2-4; TRBD1 might be the D (5 bases). Trimming pared 2 bases from V and 6 bases from J, leaving 11 bases between. The germline gives CDR1 SGHVS, CDR2 FQNEAQ. The CDR3 runs to 14 residues. The CDR3 DNA reads TGTGCCAGCAGCTTAACCAGGGCGGTAAACATTCAGTACTTC. Encoded protein: CASSLTRAVNIQYF. The full variable domain, completed using reference TRBV7-8 and TRBJ2-4, is GAGVSQSPRYKVAKRGQDVALRCDPISGHVSLFWYQQALGQGPEFLTYFQNEAQLDKSGLPSDRFFAERPEGSVSTLKIQRTQQEDSAVYLCASSLTRAVNIQYFGAGTRLSVL.

This clonotype has ten or more counts. The rearrangement uses TRBV29-1 and TRBJ2-2; 10 bases map to TRBD1. J was trimmed by 3 bases and V by 1 base; bases with no gene match: 5. Germline assignment: CDR1 SQVTM and CDR2 ANQGSEA. The CDR3 is 16 amino acids. CDR3 in DNA: TGCAGCGTTGAAGCGGGGGGACAGGGGTACACCGGGGAGCTGTTTTTT. This gives the protein CSVEAGGQGYTGELFF.

This clonotype was counted many times. CDR3 DNA: TGTGCCAGCAGCTCCCCGAAGACTAGCGGGAACTCCTACGAGCAGTACTTC. It encodes CASSSPKTSGNSYEQYF. The rearrangement joins TRBV28 to TRBJ2-7, with 11 positions matching TRBD2. Trimming cost V 6 bases and J 0 bases; bases outside gene matches: 10. This CDR3 has 17 residues. Germline CDR1 and CDR2: MDHEN and SYDVKM.

This clonotype was counted at least ten times. The CDR3 sequence is CASSGRLVTTNEKLFF. CDR3 DNA: TGTGCCAGCAGCGGACGCCTCGTCACCACTAATGAAAAACTGTTTTTT. The genes are TRBV7-9 and TRBJ1-4, with unresolved D. Trimming shortened V by 5 bases and J by 2 bases, and 15 bases separated the two germline ends. Per the germline V gene, CDR1 is SEHNR and CDR2 is FQNEAQ (reference sequence). The CDR3 is made up of 16 amino acids.

The V call is TRBV5-1, the J call TRBJ2-1; D gene ambiguous. Germline V CDR1 and CDR2: SGHRS, YFSETQ. The ends were cut back, 4 bases at V and 0 bases at J, with 17 bases in the middle. The CDR3 totals 17 residues. CDR3 amino acids: CASSQNPTPSSYNEQFF. CDR3 in DNA: TGCGCCAGCAGCCAAAATCCGACACCGAGCTCCTACAATGAGCAGTTCTTC.

This clonotype occurred many times. The chain employs TRBV2 and TRBJ2-5; D is unclear. The CDR3 contains 11 residues. V shed 3 bases and J shed 2 bases, with 1 base lying between them. Germline V gene lookup returns CDR1 SNHLY and CDR2 FYNNEI. Written as DNA, the CDR3 is TGTGCCAGCAGTGATCAAGAGACCCAGTACTTC. Its translation is CASSDQETQYF.

The chain links TRBV18 to TRBJ2-4, with TRBD2 as a possible D gene (6 bases). CDR1 is KGHSH, CDR2 LQKENI, per germline. V was cut by 3 bases and J by 7 bases, with 13 bases left in between. This CDR3 comprises 14 residues. The CDR3 is CASSPGGWQNIQYF. CDR3 coding DNA: TGTGCCAGCTCACCTGGGGGGTGGCAGAACATTCAGTACTTC.